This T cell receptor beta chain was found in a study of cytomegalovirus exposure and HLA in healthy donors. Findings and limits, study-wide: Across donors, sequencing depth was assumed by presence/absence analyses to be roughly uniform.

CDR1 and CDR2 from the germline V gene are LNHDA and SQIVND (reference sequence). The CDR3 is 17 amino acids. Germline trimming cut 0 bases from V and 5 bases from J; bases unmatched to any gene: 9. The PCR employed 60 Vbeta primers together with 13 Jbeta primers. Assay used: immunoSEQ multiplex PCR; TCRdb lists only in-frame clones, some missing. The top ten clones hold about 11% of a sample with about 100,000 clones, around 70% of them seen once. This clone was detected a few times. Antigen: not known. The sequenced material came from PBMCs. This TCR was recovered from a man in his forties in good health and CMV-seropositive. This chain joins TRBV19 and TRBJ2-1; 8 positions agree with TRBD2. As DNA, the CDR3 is TGTGCCAGTAGTATAGATCCCCCTAGCGGGTCGAACAATGAGCAGTTCTTC. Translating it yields CASSIDPPSGSNNEQFF.